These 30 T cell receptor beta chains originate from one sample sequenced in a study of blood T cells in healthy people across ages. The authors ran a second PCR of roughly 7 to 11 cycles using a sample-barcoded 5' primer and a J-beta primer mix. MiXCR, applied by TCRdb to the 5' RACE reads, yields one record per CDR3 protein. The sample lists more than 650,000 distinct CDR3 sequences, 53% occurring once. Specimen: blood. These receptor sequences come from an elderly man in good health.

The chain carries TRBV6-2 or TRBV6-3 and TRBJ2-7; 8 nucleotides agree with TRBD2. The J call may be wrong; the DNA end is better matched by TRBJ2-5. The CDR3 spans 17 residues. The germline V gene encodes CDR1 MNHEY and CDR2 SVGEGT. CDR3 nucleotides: TGTGCCAGCAGCTTCGGGACTAGACCCTTGACGTGGGTGACCCAGTACTTC. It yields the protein CASSFGTRPLTWVTQYF.

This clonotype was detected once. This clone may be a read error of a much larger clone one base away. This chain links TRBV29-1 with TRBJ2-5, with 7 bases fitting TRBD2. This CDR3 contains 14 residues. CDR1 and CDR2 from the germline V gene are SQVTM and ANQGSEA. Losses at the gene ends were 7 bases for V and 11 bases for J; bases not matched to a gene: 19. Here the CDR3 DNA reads TGCAGCGCCCGCCCGGGCGGGAGACAATATGAGCAGTACTTC. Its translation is CSARPGGRQYEQYF.

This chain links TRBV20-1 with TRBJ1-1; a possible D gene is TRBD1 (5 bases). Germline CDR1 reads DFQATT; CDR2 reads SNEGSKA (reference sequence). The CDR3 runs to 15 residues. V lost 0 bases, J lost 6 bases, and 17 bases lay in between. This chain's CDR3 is CSARDPGGGIAEAFF. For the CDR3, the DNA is TGCAGTGCTAGAGATCCCGGTGGGGGAATCGCTGAAGCTTTCTTT.

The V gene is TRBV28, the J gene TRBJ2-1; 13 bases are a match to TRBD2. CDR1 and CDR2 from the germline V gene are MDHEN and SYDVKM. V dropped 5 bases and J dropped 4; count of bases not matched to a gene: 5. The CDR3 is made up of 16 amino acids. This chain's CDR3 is CASSPGLAGWYNEQFF. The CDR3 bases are TGTGCCAGCAGTCCGGGACTAGCGGGATGGTACAATGAGCAGTTCTTC. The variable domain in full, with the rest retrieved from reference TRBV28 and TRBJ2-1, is DVKVTQSSRYLVKRTGEKVFLECVQDMDHENMFWYRQDPGLGLRLIYFSYDVKMKEKGDIPEGYSVSREKKERFSLILESASTNQTSMYLCASSPGLAGWYNEQFFGPGTRLTVL.

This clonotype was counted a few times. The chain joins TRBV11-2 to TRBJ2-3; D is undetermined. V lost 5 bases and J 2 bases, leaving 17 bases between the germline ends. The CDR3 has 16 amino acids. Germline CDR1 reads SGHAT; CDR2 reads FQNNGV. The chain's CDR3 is CASSARDGRYTDTQYF. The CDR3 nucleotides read TGTGCCAGCAGCGCCCGAGATGGACGTTACACAGATACGCAGTATTTT.

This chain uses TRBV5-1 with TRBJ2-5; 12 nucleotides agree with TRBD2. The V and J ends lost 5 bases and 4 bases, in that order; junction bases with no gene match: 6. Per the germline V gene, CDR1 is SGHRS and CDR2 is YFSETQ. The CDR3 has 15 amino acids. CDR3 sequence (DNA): TGCGCCAGCAGTCGACTAGCGGGAGCGGTAGAGACCCAGTACTTC. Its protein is CASSRLAGAVETQYF.

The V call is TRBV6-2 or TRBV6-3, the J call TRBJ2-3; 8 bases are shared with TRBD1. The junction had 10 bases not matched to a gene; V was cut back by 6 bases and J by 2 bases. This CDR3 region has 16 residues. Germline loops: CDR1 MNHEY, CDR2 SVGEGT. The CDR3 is CASRKQGAQYTDTQYF. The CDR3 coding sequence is TGTGCCAGCAGAAAGCAGGGGGCCCAATACACAGATACGCAGTATTTT.

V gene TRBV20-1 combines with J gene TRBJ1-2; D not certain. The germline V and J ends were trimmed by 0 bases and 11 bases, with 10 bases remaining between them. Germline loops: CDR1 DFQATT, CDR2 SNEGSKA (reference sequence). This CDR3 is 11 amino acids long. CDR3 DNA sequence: TGCAGTGCTAGAGATCCGCCAAGGTACACCTTC. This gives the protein CSARDPPRYTF.

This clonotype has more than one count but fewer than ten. CDR3 protein: CASSRNPGTYSYEQYF. CDR3 nucleotides: TGTGCCAGCAGCCGTAACCCCGGGACTTACAGCTACGAGCAGTACTTC. The chain joins TRBV12-3 or TRBV12-4 to TRBJ2-7; tentative D call: TRBD2 (6 bases). V lost 6 bases, J lost 3 bases, and 21 bases lay in between. This CDR3 contains 16 residues.

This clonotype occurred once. The CDR3 nucleotides are TGCAGTGCTAGGTCCGGGCCTTCTTTGGGAGAGACCCAGTACTTC. It is translated as CSARSGPSLGETQYF. This chain joins TRBV20-1 and TRBJ2-5; D ambiguous. The CDR3 contains 15 residues. Trimming pared 3 bases from V and 4 bases from J, leaving 18 bases between. The germline V gene has CDR1 DFQATT and CDR2 SNEGSKA (reference sequence).

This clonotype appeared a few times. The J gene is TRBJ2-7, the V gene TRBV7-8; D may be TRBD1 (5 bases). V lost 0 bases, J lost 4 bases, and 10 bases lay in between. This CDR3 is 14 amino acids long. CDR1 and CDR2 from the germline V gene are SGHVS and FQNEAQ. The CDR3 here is CASSLALQAYEQYF. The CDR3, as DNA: TGTGCCAGCAGCTTAGCGCTACAGGCTTACGAGCAGTACTTC. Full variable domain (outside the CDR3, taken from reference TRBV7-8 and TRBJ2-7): GAGVSQSPRYKVAKRGQDVALRCDPISGHVSLFWYQQALGQGPEFLTYFQNEAQLDKSGLPSDRFFAERPEGSVSTLKIQRTQQEDSAVYLCASSLALQAYEQYFGPGTRLTVT.

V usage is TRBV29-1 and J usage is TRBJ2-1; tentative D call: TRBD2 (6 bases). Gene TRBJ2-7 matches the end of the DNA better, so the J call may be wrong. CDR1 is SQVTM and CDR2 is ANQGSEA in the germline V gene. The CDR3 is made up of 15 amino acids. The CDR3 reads CSVEGRGPGLNEQYF. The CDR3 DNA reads TGCAGCGTTGAAGGGAGGGGACCGGGGCTGAATGAGCAGTACTTC.

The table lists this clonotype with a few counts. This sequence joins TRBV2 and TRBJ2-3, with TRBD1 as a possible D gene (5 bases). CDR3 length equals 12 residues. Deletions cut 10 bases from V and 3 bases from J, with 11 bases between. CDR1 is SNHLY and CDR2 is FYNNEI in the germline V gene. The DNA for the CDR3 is TGTGCCACCCAGGGAATGACAGATACGCAGTATTTT. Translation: CATQGMTDTQYF.

CDR3 loop: CASSYGQRSYGYTF. In DNA, the CDR3 is TGTGCCAGCAGTTACGGGCAGCGAAGCTATGGCTACACCTTC. The V gene is TRBV6-5, the J gene TRBJ1-2; D is unclear. Germline V CDR1 and CDR2: MNHEY, SVGAGI. With 2 bases removed from V and 4 bases from J, the gap between germline ends came to 11 bases. The CDR3 consists of 14 residues.

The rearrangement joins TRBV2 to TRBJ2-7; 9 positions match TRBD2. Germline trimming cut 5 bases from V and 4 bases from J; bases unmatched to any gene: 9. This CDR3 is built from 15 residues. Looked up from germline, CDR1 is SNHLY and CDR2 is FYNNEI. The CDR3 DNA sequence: TGTGCCAGCAGTTATAGCGGGAGCGGAGGATACGAGCAGTACTTC. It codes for CASSYSGSGGYEQYF.

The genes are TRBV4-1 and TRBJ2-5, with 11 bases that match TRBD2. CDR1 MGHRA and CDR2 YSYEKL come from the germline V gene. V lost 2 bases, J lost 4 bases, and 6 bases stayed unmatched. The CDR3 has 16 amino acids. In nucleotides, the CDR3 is TGCGCCAGCAGCCAAACCGTAGCGGGAGGGGGAGAGACCCAGTACTTC. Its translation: CASSQTVAGGGETQYF.

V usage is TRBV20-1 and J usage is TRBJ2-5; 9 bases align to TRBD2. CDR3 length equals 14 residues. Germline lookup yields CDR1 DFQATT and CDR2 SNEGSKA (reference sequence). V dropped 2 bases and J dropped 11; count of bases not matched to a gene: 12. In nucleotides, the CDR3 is TGCAGTGCTAGACTCGCGGGAGGGTCCTACAAGCAGTACTTC. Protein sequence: CSARLAGGSYKQYF.

For the CDR3, the DNA is TGCAGTGCTAGAGATGGGGGCCTTTCGAACACCGGGGAGCTGTTTTTT. Translation gives CSARDGGLSNTGELFF. The chain uses TRBV20-1 and TRBJ2-2, with D maybe TRBD1 (6 bases). V was shortened by 0 bases and J by 0 bases, with 11 bases between the two germline ends. This CDR3 is built from 16 residues. CDR1 and CDR2 (germline): DFQATT, SNEGSKA (reference sequence).

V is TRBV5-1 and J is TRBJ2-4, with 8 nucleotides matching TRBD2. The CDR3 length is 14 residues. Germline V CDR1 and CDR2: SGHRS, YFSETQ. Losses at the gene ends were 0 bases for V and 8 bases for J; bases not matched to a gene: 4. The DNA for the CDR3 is TGCGCCAGCAGCTTGGGGGTGCGGGAGGACATTCAGTACTTC. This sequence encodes CASSLGVREDIQYF.

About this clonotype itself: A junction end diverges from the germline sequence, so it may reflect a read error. The CDR3 DNA sequence: TGTGCCAGCACCTTACAGTCACCAGATACGCAGTATTTT. It specifies CASTLQSPDTQYF. This chain links TRBV7-2 with TRBJ2-3; the D is unclear. Germline CDR1 reads SGHTA; CDR2 reads FQGNSA. CDR3 size: 13 residues.

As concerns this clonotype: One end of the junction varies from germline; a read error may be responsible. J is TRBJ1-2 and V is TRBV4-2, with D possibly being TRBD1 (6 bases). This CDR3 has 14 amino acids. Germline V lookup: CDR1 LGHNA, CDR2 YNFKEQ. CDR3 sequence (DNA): TGTGCCGGCAGCCAAGGCGAGGGGGACTATGTCTACACCTTC. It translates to CAGSQGEGDYVYTF.

CDR3 amino acids: CATSVGILLGGEQFF. CDR3 DNA: TGTGCCACCAGTGTAGGGATCTTACTTGGGGGTGAGCAGTTCTTC. The J gene is TRBJ2-1, the V gene TRBV24-1; either TRBD1 or TRBD2 may supply D (5 bases each). Germline V gene data show CDR1 as KGHDR and CDR2 as SFDVKD. V lost 5 bases, J lost 9 bases, and 19 bases lay in between. The CDR3 extends over 15 amino acids.

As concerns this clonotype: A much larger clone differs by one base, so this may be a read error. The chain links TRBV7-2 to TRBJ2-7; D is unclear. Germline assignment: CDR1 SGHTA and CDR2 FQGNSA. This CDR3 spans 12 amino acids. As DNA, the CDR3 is TGTGCCGGCAGCCGGTCCCCCTACGAGCAGTACTTC. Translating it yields CAGSRSPYEQYF.

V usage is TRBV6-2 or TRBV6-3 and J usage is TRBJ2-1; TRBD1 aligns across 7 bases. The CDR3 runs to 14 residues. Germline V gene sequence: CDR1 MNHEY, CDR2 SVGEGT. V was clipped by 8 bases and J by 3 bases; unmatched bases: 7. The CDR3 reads CASLGGVGYNEQFF. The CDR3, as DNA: TGTGCCAGCTTAGGGGGCGTGGGCTACAATGAGCAGTTCTTC.

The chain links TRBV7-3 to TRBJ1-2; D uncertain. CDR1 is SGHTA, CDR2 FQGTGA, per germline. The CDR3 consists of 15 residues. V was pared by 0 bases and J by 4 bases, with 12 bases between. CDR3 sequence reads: CASSLTPGFLYGYTF. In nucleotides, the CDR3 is TGTGCCAGCAGCTTAACCCCCGGGTTCCTCTATGGCTACACCTTC. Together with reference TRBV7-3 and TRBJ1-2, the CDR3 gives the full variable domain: GAGVSQTPSNKVTEKGKYVELRCDPISGHTALYWYRQSLGQGPEFLIYFQGTGAADDSGLPNDRFFAVRPEGSVSTLKIQRTERGDSAVYLCASSLTPGFLYGYTFGSGTRLTVV.

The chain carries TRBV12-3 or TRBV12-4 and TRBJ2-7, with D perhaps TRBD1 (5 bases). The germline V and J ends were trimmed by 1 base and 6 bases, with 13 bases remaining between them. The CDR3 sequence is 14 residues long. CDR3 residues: CASSLGTRVGEQYF. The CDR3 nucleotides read TGTGCCAGCAGTTTAGGTACCAGGGTCGGCGAGCAGTACTTC.

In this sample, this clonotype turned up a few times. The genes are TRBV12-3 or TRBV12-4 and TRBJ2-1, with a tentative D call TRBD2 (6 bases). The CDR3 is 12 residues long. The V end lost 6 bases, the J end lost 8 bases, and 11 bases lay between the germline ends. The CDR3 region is CASSPAGYEQFF. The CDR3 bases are TGTGCCAGCAGCCCAGCGGGCTATGAGCAGTTCTTC.

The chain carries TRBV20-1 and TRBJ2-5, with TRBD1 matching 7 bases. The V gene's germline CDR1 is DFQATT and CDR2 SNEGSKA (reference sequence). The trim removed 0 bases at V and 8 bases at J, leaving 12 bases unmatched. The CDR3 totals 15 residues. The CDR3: CSARDGVRQGATQYF. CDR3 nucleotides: TGCAGTGCTAGAGATGGGGTCCGACAGGGTGCCACCCAGTACTTC.

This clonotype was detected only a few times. The CDR3 is CASSLRQGGTQYF. In DNA form, the CDR3 reads TGTGCCAGCAGCTTACGACAGGGAGGAACCCAGTACTTC. The genes are TRBV5-6 and TRBJ2-7; perhaps TRBD1 as D (7 bases). The V gene's germline CDR1 is SGHDT and CDR2 YYEEEE. The V end was cut by 2 bases, the J end by 10 bases, with 16 bases between. This CDR3 is built from 13 residues. The full variable domain, rest sourced from reference TRBV5-6 and TRBJ2-7, is DAGVTQSPTHLIKTRGQQVTLRCSPKSGHDTVSWYQQALGQGPQFIFQYYEEEERQRGNFPDRFSGHQFPNYSSELNVNALLLGDSALYLCASSLRQGGTQYFGPGTRLTVT.

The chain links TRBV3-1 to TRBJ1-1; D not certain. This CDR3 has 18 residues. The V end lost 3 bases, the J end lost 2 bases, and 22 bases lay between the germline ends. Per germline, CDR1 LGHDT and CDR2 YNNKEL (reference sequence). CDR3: CASSQGNGPGKGNTEAFF. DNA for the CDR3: TGTGCCAGCAGCCAGGGGAACGGACCGGGGAAGGGAAACACTGAAGCTTTCTTT. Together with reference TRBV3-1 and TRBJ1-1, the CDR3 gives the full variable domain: DTAVSQTPKYLVTQMGNDKSIKCEQNLGHDTMYWYKQDSKKFLKIMFSYNNKELIINETVPNRFSPKSPDKAHLNLHINSLELGDSAVYFCASSQGNGPGKGNTEAFFGQGTRLTVV.